The 25 T cell receptor beta chains listed next were all sequenced from one sample in a study of T-cell reconstitution after alpha-beta-depleted transplantation in children. Unique molecular identifiers were built into the TCRbeta library. TCRdb fed the PCR reads into MiXCR, producing one record per CDR3 protein. The table lists some 440,000 distinct CDR3 sequences, 15% to 20% of them singletons. The specimen was PBMCs, mostly from graft donor cells, collected 360 days after TCRalphabeta/CD19-depleted stem cell transplant. The receptors come from a boy younger than two who had a stem cell transplant for Wiskott-Aldrich syndrome, so the T cells may come from the graft donor.

The V gene is TRBV11-1, the J gene TRBJ2-4; a possible D gene is TRBD2 (5 bases). The germline gives CDR1 SGHAT, CDR2 FQDESV (reference sequence). The ends were cut back, 5 bases at V and 2 bases at J, with 28 bases in the middle. The CDR3 runs to 20 residues. The CDR3 loop is CASSLFLGWWEKETKNIQYF. CDR3 DNA: TGTGCCAGCAGCCTCTTCCTAGGGTGGTGGGAGAAGGAGACCAAAAACATTCAGTACTTC.

This clonotype was observed a few times. The CDR3 nucleotides are TGTGCCTGGAGTGTCGAGGGGGGAGCAGATACGCAGTATTTT. This translates into CAWSVEGGADTQYF. This chain links TRBV30 with TRBJ2-3; D might be TRBD1 or TRBD2, each matching 6 bases. There are 14 residues in the CDR3. With 0 bases removed from V and 4 bases from J, the gap between germline ends came to 11 bases. Germline loops: CDR1 GTSNPN, CDR2 SVGIG (reference sequence). Complete variable domain (other parts from reference TRBV30 and TRBJ2-3): SQTIHQWPATLVQPVGSPLSLECTVEGTSNPNLYWYRQAAGRGLQLLFYSVGIGQISSEVPQNLSASRPQDRQFILSSKKLLLSDSGFYLCAWSVEGGADTQYFGPGTRLTVL.

V and J are TRBV4-2 and TRBJ2-4; D might be TRBD1 or TRBD2, each matching 5 bases. V shed 0 bases and J shed 1 base, with 10 bases lying between them. CDR1 is LGHNA, CDR2 YNFKEQ, per germline. This CDR3 comprises 16 residues. In DNA, the CDR3 is TGTGCCAGCAGCCAAGATTCAGGGACCGCCAAAAACATTCAGTACTTC. Its protein product is CASSQDSGTAKNIQYF.

This chain links TRBV10-3 with TRBJ2-7; 7 bases match TRBD1. The J segment lost 1 base and the V segment lost 5 bases, leaving 8 bases of the junction unmatched. The CDR3 has 15 amino acids. Germline V gene sequence: CDR1 ENHRY, CDR2 SYGVKD. This chain's CDR3 is CAISLRDRGSYEQYF. For the CDR3, the DNA is TGTGCCATCAGTCTCCGGGACAGAGGGTCCTACGAGCAGTACTTC.

This clonotype was counted between two and nine times. The V gene is TRBV21-1, the J gene TRBJ2-1; TRBD1 reflects the table's D call only, with no check against the DNA. TRBV21-1 is a listed pseudogene. CDR3 size: 11 residues. CDR3 in amino acids: CASSKGGTGAF. In DNA form, the CDR3 reads TGTGCCAGCAGCAAAGGAGGGACAGGGGCATTC.

V usage is TRBV11-2 and J usage is TRBJ2-1; 9 bases line up with TRBD2. V gave up 4 bases and J gave up 3 bases; unmatched junction bases: 13. CDR3 length equals 18 residues. The V gene's germline CDR1 is SGHAT and CDR2 FQNNGV. This CDR3 is CASSSIIGSGGHYNEQFF. DNA of the CDR3: TGTGCCAGCAGCTCAATTATTGGGAGCGGGGGGCACTACAATGAGCAGTTCTTC.

The rearrangement links TRBV6-1 to TRBJ2-2; TRBD2 aligns across 10 bases. The germline V gene encodes CDR1 MNHNS and CDR2 SASEGT. With 6 bases clipped from V and 8 bases from J, the junction kept 12 bases outside the gene matches. The CDR3 contains 16 residues. CDR3 sequence: CASRGLAKGFIGELFF. The CDR3 DNA is TGTGCCAGCAGGGGACTAGCGAAGGGTTTTATAGGGGAGCTGTTTTTT.

The V and J genes are TRBV9 and TRBJ1-1, with D unresolved. Germline loops: CDR1 SGDLS, CDR2 YYNGEE. The CDR3 loop spans 14 amino acids. The V end was cut by 4 bases, the J end by 3 bases, with 13 bases between. The CDR3 DNA reads TGTGCCAGCAGCAAGGGTACTCGGGACACTGAAGCTTTCTTT. It is translated as CASSKGTRDTEAFF.

This clonotype was found a few times. The rearrangement links TRBV5-6 to TRBJ2-7, with a weak D call TRBD2 (6 bases). CDR3 length: 14 amino acids. Germline V CDR1 and CDR2: SGHDT, YYEEEE. V was trimmed by 4 bases and J by 5 bases, leaving 16 bases between them. The CDR3 region has the DNA TGTGCCAGCAGCGCCCTCCGGGACTTGGACGAGCAGTACTTC. It translates to CASSALRDLDEQYF.

The V gene is TRBV24-1, the J gene TRBJ2-1, with D possibly TRBD1 on 6 matching bases. Germline V CDR1 and CDR2: KGHDR, SFDVKD. There are 15 residues in the CDR3. With 5 bases removed from V and 4 bases from J, the gap between germline ends came to 14 bases. The CDR3, as DNA: TGTGCCACCAGTGGGGTTACAGGGAGTTACAATGAGCAGTTCTTC. Translation: CATSGVTGSYNEQFF.

This clonotype has a count of ten or more. J is TRBJ1-4 and V is TRBV7-9; D unclear. Germline loops: CDR1 SEHNR, CDR2 FQNEAQ (reference sequence). Trimming shortened V by 1 base and J by 5 bases, and 11 bases separated the two germline ends. The CDR3 runs to 15 residues. The CDR3 coding sequence is TGTGCCAGCAGCTTAGGGGCAGTAGAGAATGAAAAACTGTTTTTT. This translates into CASSLGAVENEKLFF. Using reference TRBV7-9 and TRBJ1-4 for the parts outside the CDR3, the full variable domain is DTGVSQNPRHKITKRGQNVTFRCDPISEHNRLYWYRQTLGQGPEFLTYFQNEAQLEKSRLLSDRFSAERPKGSFSTLEIQRTEQGDSAMYLCASSLGAVENEKLFFGSGTQLSVL.

In this sample, this clonotype turned up many times. V is TRBV12-3 or TRBV12-4 and J is TRBJ2-1; D call uncertain. V was trimmed by 3 bases and J by 10 bases, leaving 13 bases between them. The CDR3 length is 13 residues. The CDR3 DNA reads as TGTGCCAGCAGTTTTTCTGGGTTTGGGGAGCAGTTCTTC. Protein product: CASSFSGFGEQFF.

The chain has TRBV24-1 and TRBJ2-5, with D hard to call. This CDR3 is 14 amino acids long. V dropped 7 bases and J dropped 2 bases, with 13 bases sitting between them. Looked up from germline, CDR1 is KGHDR and CDR2 is SFDVKD. CDR3 coding DNA: TGTGCCACCAGAGACTCGCGAAATCAAGAGACCCAGTACTTC. Amino acids: CATRDSRNQETQYF.

This clonotype was observed at least ten times. The rearrangement uses TRBV4-3 and TRBJ2-3; D is unresolved. The CDR3 covers 14 residues. Trimming shortened V by 1 base and J by 4 bases, and 9 bases separated the two germline ends. CDR1 and CDR2 (germline): LGHNA, YSLEER. The CDR3, as DNA: TGCGCCAGCAGCCAAGGACGTAAGGCAGATACGCAGTATTTT. Translating it yields CASSQGRKADTQYF.

This clonotype was detected only once. For the CDR3, the DNA is TGTGCCAGCAGCTGTGACAGGGTCTACGAGCAGTACTTC. It translates to CASSCDRVYEQYF. V gene TRBV11-2 combines with J gene TRBJ2-7; 7 bases align to TRBD1. The CDR3 totals 13 residues. Germline CDR1 is SGHAT and CDR2 is FQNNGV. The V segment lost 4 bases and the J segment 3 bases; nucleotides outside the gene matches: 3. The variable domain in full, with the rest retrieved from reference TRBV11-2 and TRBJ2-7, is EAGVAQSPRYKIIEKRQSVAFWCNPISGHATLYWYQQILGQGPKLLIQFQNNGVVDDSQLPKDRFSAERLKGVDSTLKIQPAKLEDSAVYLCASSCDRVYEQYFGPGTRLTVT.

The rearrangement joins TRBV2 to TRBJ2-1; the match to TRBD2 covers 13 bases. Looked up from germline, CDR1 is SNHLY and CDR2 is FYNNEI. The junction had 4 bases not matched to a gene; V was cut back by 7 bases and J by 7 bases. The length of the CDR3 is 14 residues. This CDR3 reads CASTGLAGENEQFF. CDR3 sequence (DNA): TGTGCCAGCACCGGACTAGCGGGGGAAAATGAGCAGTTCTTC. Supplemented by reference TRBV2 and TRBJ2-1, the full variable domain reads EPEVTQTPSHQVTQMGQEVILRCVPISNHLYFYWYRQILGQKVEFLVSFYNNEISEKSEIFDDQFSVERPDGSNFTLKIRSTKLEDSAMYFCASTGLAGENEQFFGPGTRLTVL.

The gene calls are TRBV5-1 and TRBJ2-3; D is uncertain. The CDR3 is 13 amino acids. Looked up from germline, CDR1 is SGHRS and CDR2 is YFSETQ. The V and J ends lost 4 bases and 2 bases respectively, with 8 bases between them. The CDR3 sequence: CASSPQTTDTQYF. The CDR3 coding sequence is TGCGCCAGCAGCCCTCAAACCACAGATACGCAGTATTTT.

Only a few counts were recorded for this clonotype. J is TRBJ2-1 and V is TRBV7-2; TRBD2 aligns across 13 bases. Trimming cost V 7 bases and J 2 bases; bases outside gene matches: 5. The CDR3 extends over 16 amino acids. The germline V gene encodes CDR1 SGHTA and CDR2 FQGNSA. The CDR3 bases are TGTGCCAGCATCAGGACTAGCGGGAGAACCTACAATGAGCAGTTCTTC. This encodes CASIRTSGRTYNEQFF. The variable domain in full, with the rest retrieved from reference TRBV7-2 and TRBJ2-1, is GAGVSQSPSNKVTEKGKDVELRCDPISGHTALYWYRQSLGQGLEFLIYFQGNSAPDKSGLPSDRFSAERTGGSVSTLTIQRTQQEDSAVYLCASIRTSGRTYNEQFFGPGTRLTVL.

This clonotype was detected ten times or more. The chain employs TRBV11-2 and TRBJ1-3, with D unresolved. V dropped 5 bases and J dropped 3 bases, with 8 bases sitting between them. Germline assignment: CDR1 SGHAT and CDR2 FQNNGV. The CDR3 has 13 residues. Written as DNA, the CDR3 is TGTGCCAGCAGCGCAAGTAATGGAAACACCATATATTTT. Translation gives CASSASNGNTIYF.

This clonotype was picked up a small number of times. The rearrangement joins TRBV27 to TRBJ2-1, with 8 bases that match TRBD1. The V gene's germline CDR1 is MNHEY and CDR2 SMNVEV (reference sequence). The CDR3 runs to 16 residues. The junction had 11 bases not matched to a gene; V was cut back by 5 bases and J by 5 bases. CDR3 bases: TGTGCCAGCAGTCCCTACAGGGGGAATGGACACAATGAGCAGTTCTTC. Translation: CASSPYRGNGHNEQFF.

Only a few counts were recorded for this clonotype. The V and J genes are TRBV12-3 or TRBV12-4 and TRBJ2-3; 8 bases line up with TRBD1. The J segment lost 3 bases and the V segment lost 6 bases, leaving 5 bases of the junction unmatched. The CDR3 runs to 14 residues. In nucleotides, the CDR3 is TGTGCCAGCAGATCGACAGGGGCAACAGATACGCAGTATTTT. Translation gives CASRSTGATDTQYF.

The gene calls are TRBV3-1 and TRBJ2-1, with TRBD2 as a possible D gene (5 bases). Deletions cut 4 bases from V and 2 bases from J, with 12 bases between. Germline CDR1 and CDR2: LGHDT and YNNKEL (reference sequence). CDR3 length equals 15 residues. CDR3 bases: TGTGCCAGCAGCCTCACTATCGGGACCTACAATGAGCAGTTCTTC. Its translation: CASSLTIGTYNEQFF.

This clonotype was counted between two and nine times. The J gene is TRBJ2-3, the V gene TRBV24-1; 7 nucleotides agree with TRBD1. CDR3 length: 16 residues. The germline gives CDR1 KGHDR, CDR2 SFDVKD. V shed 5 bases and J 1 base; nucleotides not matched to a gene: 8. CDR3 DNA sequence: TGTGCCACCAGTGGTTTAACAGGGGTCGGCACAGATACGCAGTATTTT. It translates to CATSGLTGVGTDTQYF.

A note on this clonotype: An end of the junction does not agree with germline; a read error may underlie this. The rearrangement uses TRBV12-3 or TRBV12-4 and TRBJ2-5; 13 bases map to TRBD2. The CDR3 spans 14 residues. The CDR3 region has the DNA TGTGCCGGCAGTCCGGGACTAGCGGGGTTGGTCCAGTACTTC. This gives the protein CAGSPGLAGLVQYF.

This CDR3 is CSARDSLPRNSPLHF. For the CDR3, the DNA is TGCAGTGCTAGAGATTCCCTGCCCCGAAATTCACCCCTCCACTTT. The rearrangement joins TRBV20-1 to TRBJ1-6; D is unclear. CDR3 length equals 15 residues. Germline V gives CDR1 DFQATT, CDR2 SNEGSKA (reference sequence). V was pared by 0 bases and J by 7 bases, with 13 bases between.